A selection of T cell receptor beta chains follows, all from one sample in a study of blood T cell repertoires in COVID-19. The data were produced by immunoSEQ multiplex PCR, yet TCRdb's version contains in-frame clones alone and is incomplete. This sample yields around 290,000 clones, of which 88% are seen a single time; 1% belongs to the top ten. Material for sequencing was PBMCs or T cells enriched from blood (not recorded which). These receptors originate from a woman aged 25 to 39 who had recovered from COVID-19. CDR3s include the opening cysteine and the closing phenylalanine or tryptophan. Fields, in order: clone size, V gene, J gene, D gene, CDR3 DNA, CDR3 protein. D genes are given only for firm matches. The size of a clone is reported for some rows only, either as once, few or many, or as a class for expanded clones.

clone_size: few; v_call: TRBV5-1; j_call: TRBJ1-1; d_call: TRBD1; cdr3_nt: TGCGCCAGCAGCGTGGGACAGCAGAACACTGAAGCTTTCTTT; cdr3_aa: CASSVGQQNTEAFF
clone_size: -; v_call: TRBV6-5; j_call: TRBJ1-1; d_call: TRBD1; cdr3_nt: TGTGCCGTAAGGACAGGGAACACTGAAGCTTTCTTT; cdr3_aa: CAVRTGNTEAFF
clone_size: few; v_call: TRBV5-1; j_call: TRBJ1-5; d_call: -; cdr3_nt: TGCGCCAGCAGCTTGGACAGCCGCAATCAGCCCCAGCATTTT; cdr3_aa: CASSLDSRNQPQHF
clone_size: -; v_call: TRBV27; j_call: TRBJ1-1; d_call: -; cdr3_nt: TGTGCCAGCAGTTTACGGGAGAACACTGAAGCTTTCTTT; cdr3_aa: CASSLRENTEAFF
clone_size: -; v_call: TRBV2; j_call: TRBJ1-1; d_call: -; cdr3_nt: TGTGCCAGCAGTGAATCATCTGCAGGGAGGACTGAAGCTTTCTTT; cdr3_aa: CASSESSAGRTEAFF
clone_size: -; v_call: TRBV21-1; j_call: TRBJ2-3; d_call: -; cdr3_nt: TGTGCCAGCAGCAACATCTACGTTAGCGGGCCTTTGGGCACAGATACGCAGTATTTT; cdr3_aa: CASSNIYVSGPLGTDTQYF
clone_size: few; v_call: TRBV5-1; j_call: TRBJ1-1; d_call: -; cdr3_nt: TGCGCCAGCAGCTTGAATCCCGGAGAAACTGAAGCTTTCTTT; cdr3_aa: CASSLNPGETEAFF
clone_size: -; v_call: TRBV9; j_call: TRBJ1-2; d_call: -; cdr3_nt: TGTGCCAGCGGTTCCCCAACCTTGAGCTATGGCTACACCTTC; cdr3_aa: CASGSPTLSYGYTF
clone_size: -; v_call: TRBV7-9; j_call: TRBJ2-3; d_call: TRBD2; cdr3_nt: TGTGCCAGCAGCTTATTTGCGGGGGGGCCTAGCACAGATACGCAGTATTTT; cdr3_aa: CASSLFAGGPSTDTQYF
clone_size: -; v_call: TRBV9; j_call: TRBJ1-2; d_call: TRBD1; cdr3_nt: TGTGCCAGCAGCGTAGGGACAGGGCCTAACTATGGCTACACCTTC; cdr3_aa: CASSVGTGPNYGYTF
clone_size: -; v_call: TRBV30; j_call: TRBJ1-5; d_call: -; cdr3_nt: TGTGCCTGGAGCCGGCAGGGTAGCAATCAGCCCCAGCATTTT; cdr3_aa: CAWSRQGSNQPQHF
clone_size: -; v_call: TRBV7-9; j_call: TRBJ1-2; d_call: TRBD1; cdr3_nt: TGTGCCAGCAGCTTAGGGGACAGCCCCTGGGATGGCTACACCTTC; cdr3_aa: CASSLGDSPWDGYTF
clone_size: -; v_call: TRBV29-1; j_call: TRBJ2-2; d_call: -; cdr3_nt: TGCAGCGTTGCTGGGGGCGCAGGATCCGGGGAGCTGTTTTTT; cdr3_aa: CSVAGGAGSGELFF
clone_size: -; v_call: TRBV3-1/TRBV3-2; j_call: TRBJ2-2; d_call: -; cdr3_nt: TGTGCCAGCAGCCAGGGAACAGGGATGGTCGGGGAGCTGTTTTTT; cdr3_aa: CASSQGTGMVGELFF
clone_size: -; v_call: TRBV2; j_call: TRBJ2-7; d_call: TRBD1; cdr3_nt: TGTGCCAGCAGTGTACGCCCGGGACAGGGGGCCTACGAGCAGTACTTC; cdr3_aa: CASSVRPGQGAYEQYF
clone_size: -; v_call: TRBV6-5; j_call: TRBJ2-1; d_call: TRBD2; cdr3_nt: TGTGCCAGCAGTTACTCTAGCGGGGAATACAATGAGCAGTTCTTC; cdr3_aa: CASSYSSGEYNEQFF
clone_size: -; v_call: TRBV10-2; j_call: TRBJ2-2; d_call: -; cdr3_nt: TGCGCCAGCAGTGAGAGCGGGTCCTGGGAGCTGTTTTTT; cdr3_aa: CASSESGSWELFF
clone_size: -; v_call: TRBV28; j_call: TRBJ2-3; d_call: -; cdr3_nt: TGTGCCAGCAGTACACGACAGGGCACAGATACGCAGTATTTT; cdr3_aa: CASSTRQGTDTQYF
clone_size: once; v_call: TRBV10-3; j_call: TRBJ2-7; d_call: TRBD1; cdr3_nt: TGTGCCATCAGTGAGCCTGACAGGGTTGAGGACTTCTCACCCTACGAGCAGTACTTC; cdr3_aa: CAISEPDRVEDFSPYEQYF
clone_size: few; v_call: TRBV28; j_call: TRBJ1-2; d_call: -; cdr3_nt: TGTGCCAGCAGTTTCGGGGATAACTATGGCTACACCTTC; cdr3_aa: CASSFGDNYGYTF
clone_size: -; v_call: TRBV14; j_call: TRBJ2-1; d_call: TRBD2; cdr3_nt: TGTGCCAGCAGCCAACTAGCGGGGGGAGGTGAGCAGTTCTTC; cdr3_aa: CASSQLAGGGEQFF
clone_size: -; v_call: TRBV21-1; j_call: TRBJ1-1; d_call: -; cdr3_nt: TGTGCCAGCAGCAAAAGATTACAGCCAAACACTGAAGCTTTCTTT; cdr3_aa: CASSKRLQPNTEAFF
clone_size: -; v_call: TRBV27; j_call: TRBJ1-5; d_call: -; cdr3_nt: TGTGCCAGCAGTTTATCAGGGGCATTTAGTCAGCCCCAGCATTTT; cdr3_aa: CASSLSGAFSQPQHF
clone_size: -; v_call: TRBV5-1; j_call: TRBJ1-4; d_call: -; cdr3_nt: TGCGCCAGCAGCGATTTCAGGGGAGGGGGTAATGAAAAACTGTTTTTT; cdr3_aa: CASSDFRGGGNEKLFF
clone_size: -; v_call: TRBV28; j_call: TRBJ2-5; d_call: TRBD1; cdr3_nt: TGTGCCAGCAGAGGGACAGGGTGGGGCCAAGAGACCCAGTACTTC; cdr3_aa: CASRGTGWGQETQYF
clone_size: -; v_call: TRBV28; j_call: TRBJ2-7; d_call: TRBD1; cdr3_nt: TGTGCCAGCAGTTTACTGGGACAGGGAACCTACGAGCAGTACTTC; cdr3_aa: CASSLLGQGTYEQYF
clone_size: -; v_call: TRBV30; j_call: TRBJ2-7; d_call: -; cdr3_nt: TGTGCCTGGAGTGCTTCGATGACCGATGCAAAAGCGGCCTACGAGCAGTACTTC; cdr3_aa: CAWSASMTDAKAAYEQYF
clone_size: -; v_call: TRBV12-3/TRBV12-4; j_call: TRBJ1-4; d_call: -; cdr3_nt: TGTGCCAGCGGGAGGGTTTGGGAAAAACTGTTTTTT; cdr3_aa: CASGRVWEKLFF
clone_size: -; v_call: TRBV29-1; j_call: TRBJ1-2; d_call: TRBD1; cdr3_nt: TGCAGCGTTGCAGGGGGCGAGATTGGCTACACCTTC; cdr3_aa: CSVAGGEIGYTF
clone_size: -; v_call: TRBV7-9; j_call: TRBJ1-1; d_call: -; cdr3_nt: TGTGCCAGCAGCCTCACGAGGGTGATGAACACTGAAGCTTTCTTT; cdr3_aa: CASSLTRVMNTEAFF
clone_size: -; v_call: TRBV7-2; j_call: TRBJ1-2; d_call: TRBD1; cdr3_nt: TGTGCCAGCAGATCGACAGGGGGGAGCTATGGCTACACCTTC; cdr3_aa: CASRSTGGSYGYTF
clone_size: -; v_call: TRBV5-6; j_call: TRBJ1-1; d_call: -; cdr3_nt: TGTGCCAGCACCTTAAGCCCCACTGGCACTGAAGCTTTCTTT; cdr3_aa: CASTLSPTGTEAFF
clone_size: -; v_call: TRBV21-1; j_call: TRBJ2-7; d_call: -; cdr3_nt: TGTGCCAGCAGTAGTATTCGGGGGGGCCCCTACGAGCAGTACTTC; cdr3_aa: CASSSIRGGPYEQYF
clone_size: -; v_call: TRBV27; j_call: TRBJ2-2; d_call: TRBD1; cdr3_nt: TGTGCCAGCACTTGGACAGGGACATTCGGGGAGCTGTTTTTT; cdr3_aa: CASTWTGTFGELFF
clone_size: few; v_call: TRBV10-3; j_call: TRBJ2-2; d_call: -; cdr3_nt: TGTGCCCTAGGCTCGGGGGGCATCACCGGGGAGCTGTTTTTT; cdr3_aa: CALGSGGITGELFF
clone_size: -; v_call: TRBV9; j_call: TRBJ2-7; d_call: TRBD1; cdr3_nt: TGTGCCAGCAGCGTATCTGGACAGGGAATCCACGAGCAGTACTTC; cdr3_aa: CASSVSGQGIHEQYF
clone_size: -; v_call: TRBV9; j_call: TRBJ1-4; d_call: -; cdr3_nt: TGTGCCAGCAGCGTAGGAGGGAATACAACTAATGAAAAACTGTTTTTT; cdr3_aa: CASSVGGNTTNEKLFF
clone_size: -; v_call: TRBV5-6; j_call: TRBJ1-2; d_call: -; cdr3_nt: TGTGCCAGCAGCTTGTTCGACCAGGGATCGTTATCCTATGGCTACACCTTC; cdr3_aa: CASSLFDQGSLSYGYTF
clone_size: few; v_call: TRBV5-1; j_call: TRBJ1-5; d_call: -; cdr3_nt: TGCGCCAGCAGCTTGGACCCTCTAAAACAGCCCCAGCATTTT; cdr3_aa: CASSLDPLKQPQHF
clone_size: -; v_call: TRBV3-1/TRBV3-2; j_call: TRBJ1-1; d_call: -; cdr3_nt: TGTGCCAGCAGCCCTACCCTCTCCGGAGGGACTGAAGCTTTCTTT; cdr3_aa: CASSPTLSGGTEAFF
clone_size: -; v_call: TRBV9; j_call: TRBJ2-1; d_call: TRBD2; cdr3_nt: TGTGCCAGCAGCGCTCGACTAGCGGGAGTTCCTGAGCAGTTCTTC; cdr3_aa: CASSARLAGVPEQFF
clone_size: -; v_call: TRBV7-9; j_call: TRBJ1-4; d_call: -; cdr3_nt: TGTGCCAGCAGCCTCAACAGCGAAAAACTGTTTTTT; cdr3_aa: CASSLNSEKLFF
clone_size: -; v_call: TRBV27; j_call: TRBJ2-7; d_call: TRBD1; cdr3_nt: TGTGCCAGCAGTCTGATCGGGACAGTTAACGAGCAGTACTTC; cdr3_aa: CASSLIGTVNEQYF
clone_size: -; v_call: TRBV6-2/TRBV6-3; j_call: TRBJ1-1; d_call: TRBD1; cdr3_nt: TGTGCCAGCAGTTTGACAGGGCGCACTGAAGCTTTCTTT; cdr3_aa: CASSLTGRTEAFF
clone_size: -; v_call: TRBV4-3; j_call: TRBJ1-6; d_call: -; cdr3_nt: TGCGCCAGCAGCCCCGGGGGTTATTCACCCCTCCACTTT; cdr3_aa: CASSPGGYSPLHF
clone_size: -; v_call: TRBV27; j_call: TRBJ1-2; d_call: TRBD1; cdr3_nt: TGTGCCAGCAGTCCGCGGACAGGGGGTTCGAACACCTTC; cdr3_aa: CASSPRTGGSNTF
clone_size: -; v_call: TRBV4-1; j_call: TRBJ2-7; d_call: -; cdr3_nt: TGCGCCAGCAGCCAAGATCGGTCTCAGACTAGTCTTCTCGAGCAGTACTTC; cdr3_aa: CASSQDRSQTSLLEQYF
clone_size: -; v_call: TRBV5-3; j_call: TRBJ2-6; d_call: -; cdr3_nt: TGTGCCAGAAGCTTACCCCCGGGAGCAGGACCCTCTGGGGCCAACGTCCTGACTTTC; cdr3_aa: CARSLPPGAGPSGANVLTF
clone_size: -; v_call: TRBV4-2; j_call: TRBJ2-3; d_call: -; cdr3_nt: TGTGCCAGCAGCTGGGGGGACCTCACAGATACGCAGTATTTT; cdr3_aa: CASSWGDLTDTQYF
clone_size: -; v_call: TRBV19; j_call: TRBJ1-5; d_call: -; cdr3_nt: TGTGCCAGTAGTATAATGTCAGATAGCAATCAGCCCCAGCATTTT; cdr3_aa: CASSIMSDSNQPQHF
clone_size: -; v_call: TRBV19; j_call: TRBJ2-4; d_call: -; cdr3_nt: TGTGCCAGTAGCCCGGACAGTGCCAAAAACATTCAGTACTTC; cdr3_aa: CASSPDSAKNIQYF
clone_size: -; v_call: TRBV29-1; j_call: TRBJ2-4; d_call: -; cdr3_nt: TGCAGCGTCCCGGGGGAGGTAGCCAAAAACATTCAGTACTTC; cdr3_aa: CSVPGEVAKNIQYF
clone_size: -; v_call: TRBV6-5; j_call: TRBJ1-5; d_call: TRBD1; cdr3_nt: TGTGCCAGCAGGGAGGGGGCGCTGGGGAATCAGCCCCAGCATTTT; cdr3_aa: CASREGALGNQPQHF
clone_size: -; v_call: TRBV15; j_call: TRBJ2-1; d_call: TRBD2; cdr3_nt: TGTGCCACCAGCTTACGAGTAGCGGGGGGGCGAGATGAGCAGTTCTTC; cdr3_aa: CATSLRVAGGRDEQFF
clone_size: -; v_call: TRBV2; j_call: TRBJ1-5; d_call: -; cdr3_nt: TGTGCCAGCACCTACGCCGGGGGGAGAGGCAATCAGCCCCAGCATTTT; cdr3_aa: CASTYAGGRGNQPQHF
clone_size: -; v_call: TRBV5-1; j_call: TRBJ2-7; d_call: TRBD1; cdr3_nt: TGCGCCAGCAGCTTACCAACCGGGACAGGGACCGACGAGCAGTACTTC; cdr3_aa: CASSLPTGTGTDEQYF
clone_size: -; v_call: TRBV5-6; j_call: TRBJ1-2; d_call: -; cdr3_nt: TGTGCCAGCAGCTTTTTTATCTCCGCGGATGGCTACACCTTC; cdr3_aa: CASSFFISADGYTF
clone_size: -; v_call: TRBV9; j_call: TRBJ1-2; d_call: TRBD1; cdr3_nt: TGTGCCAGCAGCGTAACCCCACAGGGGAGTGGCTACACCTTC; cdr3_aa: CASSVTPQGSGYTF
clone_size: -; v_call: TRBV28; j_call: TRBJ2-7; d_call: TRBD2; cdr3_nt: TGTGCCAGCAGTTTAGCGGGAGGATGGTCGGGGGAGCAGTACTTC; cdr3_aa: CASSLAGGWSGEQYF